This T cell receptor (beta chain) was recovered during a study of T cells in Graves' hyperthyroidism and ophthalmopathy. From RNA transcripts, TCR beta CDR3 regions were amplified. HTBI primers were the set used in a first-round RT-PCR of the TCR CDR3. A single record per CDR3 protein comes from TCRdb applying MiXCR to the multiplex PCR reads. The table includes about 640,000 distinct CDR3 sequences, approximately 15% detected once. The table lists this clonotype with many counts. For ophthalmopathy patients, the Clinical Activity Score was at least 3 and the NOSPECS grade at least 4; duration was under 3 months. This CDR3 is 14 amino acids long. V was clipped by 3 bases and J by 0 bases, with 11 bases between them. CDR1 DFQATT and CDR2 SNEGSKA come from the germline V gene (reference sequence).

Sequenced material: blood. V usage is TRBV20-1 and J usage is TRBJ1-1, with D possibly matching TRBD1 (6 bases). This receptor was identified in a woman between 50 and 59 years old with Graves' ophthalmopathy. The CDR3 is CSARDSSMNTEAFF. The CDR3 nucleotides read TGCAGTGCTAGGGACAGTTCCATGAACACTGAAGCTTTCTTT.